The TCR beta chain described here comes from a study of T cell responses to AZD1222 COVID-19 vaccine. Produced via immunoSEQ multiplex PCR; TCRdb's table is partial and in-frame only. The sample lists around 150,000 clones; around nine tenths were seen once. Study observations and caveats: Clonal diversity may have been underestimated, and the donors were mostly white British, with more females than males. All repertoire sampling was performed exclusively after the peak T cell response.

As concerns this clone: What it binds is unknown.

The germline CDR1 and CDR2 sequences are MDHEN and SYDVKM. The CDR3 extends over 17 amino acids. The V segment lost 2 bases and the J segment 3 bases; nucleotides outside the gene matches: 12. This specimen consisted of peripheral blood, obtained on day 0 of AZD1222 vaccination. The chain links TRBV28 to TRBJ1-2, with 7 bases fitting TRBD1. The sequence derives from an adult in good health. The CDR3: CASSLERDPQGDYGYTF. CDR3 bases: TGTGCCAGCAGTTTAGAGAGGGACCCCCAGGGGGACTATGGCTACACCTTC.